What follows are 27 T cell receptor beta chains derived from one specimen sequenced in a study of human T cells and chemical hapten exposure. TCRdb re-derived calls from the RACE reads in MiXCR, one entry per CDR3 protein. This sample has about 92,000 distinct CDR3 sequences, with 9.6% found just once. Time point given: pre-sensitization, week 0. Stated treatment: therapeutic diphenylcyclopropenone sensitization with weekly scalp DPC. The sample here was whole blood, taken in connection with sensitization to the hapten diphenylcyclopropenone (DPC). These receptors all come from a woman aged 35 to 49 with alopecia areata. Some clones in this sample may be carry-over from other donors' samples.

This clonotype came up many times. The rearrangement joins TRBV4-3 to TRBJ1-4, with D perhaps TRBD1 (5 bases). Germline assignment: CDR1 LGHNA and CDR2 YSLEER. V lost 0 bases and J 3 bases, leaving 11 bases between the germline ends. This CDR3 has 16 residues. CDR3 residues: CASSQDQGAANEKLFF. CDR3 sequence (DNA): TGCGCCAGCAGCCAAGATCAAGGGGCGGCTAATGAAAAACTGTTTTTT.

This clonotype was recorded at least ten times. This sequence joins TRBV6-2 or TRBV6-3 and TRBJ1-5; D might be TRBD1 (5 bases). Deletions cut 2 bases from V and 5 bases from J, with 19 bases between. This CDR3 region has 17 residues. Germline loops: CDR1 MNHEY, CDR2 SVGEGT. CDR3 protein: CASSYPKGTPRHQPQHF. The CDR3 DNA reads as TGTGCCAGCAGTTACCCGAAGGGGACCCCCCGGCATCAGCCCCAGCATTTT.

This clonotype was picked up many times. This chain links TRBV3-1 with TRBJ2-1; D gene uncertain. The CDR3 is 13 amino acids. V shed 2 bases and J shed 1 base, with 3 bases lying between them. Per germline, CDR1 LGHDT and CDR2 YNNKEL (reference sequence). The CDR3 region is CASSQFSYNEQFF. CDR3 nucleotide sequence: TGTGCCAGCAGCCAATTTTCCTACAATGAGCAGTTCTTC.

This clonotype was recorded at least ten times. The rearrangement joins TRBV7-2 to TRBJ2-5, with 10 bases matching TRBD2. Germline V gene data show CDR1 as SGHTA and CDR2 as FQGNSA. J gave up 6 bases and V 1 base, and 8 bases lay outside the gene matches. There are 16 residues in the CDR3. CDR3 coding DNA: TGTGCCAGCAGCTTAGGGCCTAGCGGGGGTCGCAAGACCCAGTACTTC. Residues: CASSLGPSGGRKTQYF.

In this sample, this clonotype turned up a few times. The genes are TRBV5-1 and TRBJ1-3, with 7 positions matching TRBD1. The CDR3 spans 15 residues. Looked up from germline, CDR1 is SGHRS and CDR2 is YFSETQ. J lost 3 bases, V lost 0 bases, and 3 bases had no gene match. CDR3 loop: CASSLEGAYGNTIYF. The CDR3 region has the DNA TGCGCCAGCAGCTTGGAGGGGGCGTATGGAAACACCATATATTTT.

Ten or more counts support this clonotype. V and J are TRBV7-2 and TRBJ2-5; TRBD1 aligns across 10 bases. This CDR3 is 18 amino acids long. Germline loops: CDR1 SGHTA, CDR2 FQGNSA. J gave up 5 bases and V 4 bases, and 16 bases lay outside the gene matches. CDR3: CASSSRIPGQGRWETQYF. For the CDR3, the DNA is TGTGCCAGCAGCTCGCGAATCCCGGGACAGGGGCGTTGGGAGACCCAGTACTTC.

This clonotype showed up many times. The V call is TRBV7-9, the J call TRBJ1-6; a possible D gene is TRBD1 (5 bases). Looked up from germline, CDR1 is SEHNR and CDR2 is FQNEAQ (reference sequence). This CDR3 is 15 amino acids long. Trimming pared 3 bases from V and 8 bases from J, leaving 14 bases between. The CDR3 DNA sequence: TGTGCCAGCAGCTTGATAGGGACTGAAGATTCACCCCTCCACTTT. This gives the protein CASSLIGTEDSPLHF.

J is TRBJ2-2 and V is TRBV5-6, with D possibly being TRBD2 (5 bases). Germline assignment: CDR1 SGHDT and CDR2 YYEEEE. V lost 4 bases and J lost 0, with 13 bases in between. The CDR3 is 16 amino acids. The CDR3 reads CASSHFWRSNTGELFF. The CDR3, as DNA: TGTGCCAGCAGCCACTTCTGGAGGTCGAACACCGGGGAGCTGTTTTTT.

The chain is built from TRBV5-1 and TRBJ2-3; D gene ambiguous. Trimming shortened V by 2 bases and J by 2 bases, and 12 bases separated the two germline ends. The CDR3 runs to 15 residues. Germline V gives CDR1 SGHRS, CDR2 YFSETQ. CDR3 in DNA: TGCGCCAGCAGCTTAACGGTCGGCGCCACAGATACGCAGTATTTT. This gives the protein CASSLTVGATDTQYF.

DNA of the CDR3: TGTGCCAGCAGTGAACGGACAGGGGGCCGGGCTTTCTTT. It translates to CASSERTGGRAFF. V is TRBV6-1 and J is TRBJ1-1, with TRBD1 matching 11 bases. Looked up from germline, CDR1 is MNHNS and CDR2 is SASEGT. The CDR3 loop spans 13 amino acids. V lost 2 bases, J lost 11 bases, and 4 bases stayed unmatched.

This clonotype has a handful of counts. This chain links TRBV29-1 with TRBJ1-4; D call uncertain. CDR3 length equals 13 residues. From germline, CDR1 is SQVTM and CDR2 ANQGSEA. V was clipped by 1 base and J by 8 bases, with 11 bases between them. CDR3 in amino acids: CSVEAGLGEKLFF. The CDR3 DNA follows: TGCAGCGTTGAAGCCGGATTAGGCGAAAAACTGTTTTTT. Using reference TRBV29-1 and TRBJ1-4 for the parts outside the CDR3, the full variable domain is SAVISQKPSRDICQRGTSLTIQCQVDSQVTMMFWYRQQPGQSLTLIATANQGSEATYESGFVIDKFPISRPNLTFSTLTVSNMSPEDSSIYLCSVEAGLGEKLFFGSGTQLSVL.

This clonotype has more than one count but fewer than ten. This chain links TRBV7-2 with TRBJ1-5; D possibly corresponds to TRBD1 (5 bases). CDR1 SGHTA and CDR2 FQGNSA come from the germline V gene. Trimming took 1 base from V and 4 from J, leaving 17 bases between them. The CDR3 totals 17 residues. CDR3 nucleotide sequence: TGTGCCAGCAGCTTAGGAGTGGGTCGGGGACCTAATCAGCCCCAGCATTTT. As protein: CASSLGVGRGPNQPQHF.

This clonotype was seen at least ten times. The J gene is TRBJ1-3, the V gene TRBV9; possibly TRBD1 for D (5 bases). The germline V gene has CDR1 SGDLS and CDR2 YYNGEE. The CDR3 contains 16 residues. V lost 5 bases and J lost 0, with 15 bases in between. In DNA, the CDR3 is TGTGCCAGCAGTGGGCGTGCGGGGGACTCTGGAAACACCATATATTTT. Translated, it gives CASSGRAGDSGNTIYF.

J is TRBJ2-4 and V is TRBV7-6, with 7 positions matching TRBD2. Germline lookup yields CDR1 SGHVS and CDR2 FNYEAQ. This CDR3 is built from 17 residues. The V segment lost 1 base and the J segment 3 bases; nucleotides outside the gene matches: 9. The CDR3 bases are TGTGCCAGCAGCTTAGGTCGAAGCGGGGCATTCAAAAACATTCAGTACTTC. Translated, it gives CASSLGRSGAFKNIQYF.

The chain links TRBV10-3 to TRBJ2-2; no clear D gene. V was clipped by 4 bases and J by 3 bases, with 9 bases between them. The CDR3 has 14 residues. CDR1 is ENHRY and CDR2 is SYGVKD in the germline V gene. The CDR3 loop is CAISVRADTGELFF. DNA for the CDR3: TGTGCCATCAGTGTTCGCGCAGACACCGGGGAGCTGTTTTTT.

This clonotype showed up just a few times. The genes are TRBV11-2 and TRBJ2-5; unclear D gene. With 2 bases removed from V and 2 bases from J, the gap between germline ends came to 9 bases. This CDR3 is built from 14 residues. Germline CDR1 and CDR2: SGHAT and FQNNGV. CDR3: CASSLMNFQETQYF. The CDR3, as DNA: TGTGCCAGCAGCTTAATGAATTTTCAAGAGACCCAGTACTTC.

This clonotype was counted ten times or more. J is TRBJ2-7 and V is TRBV5-6; 9 bases are shared with TRBD1. The germline gives CDR1 SGHDT, CDR2 YYEEEE. This CDR3 has 14 amino acids. V lost 3 bases to trimming and J lost 3 bases; unmatched junction nucleotides: 4. CDR3 loop: CASSSDRGLYEQYF. The DNA of the CDR3 is TGTGCCAGCAGCTCGGACAGGGGCCTCTACGAGCAGTACTTC.

This clonotype was seen ten or more times. The DNA of the CDR3 is TGCGCCAGCAGCCAGCAGGGACAGGGGGGATATGAGCAGTTCTTC. Translation: CASSQQGQGGYEQFF. The chain has TRBV5-1 and TRBJ2-1; 11 nucleotides line up with TRBD1. This CDR3 region has 15 residues. Germline CDR1 and CDR2: SGHRS and YFSETQ. Trimming at V came to 4 bases and at J to 8 bases, leaving 8 bases not matched to a gene.

At least ten counts were recorded for this clonotype. V is TRBV28 and J is TRBJ1-4; no reliable D call. CDR1 is MDHEN and CDR2 is SYDVKM in the germline V gene. The CDR3 consists of 12 residues. With 7 bases removed from V and 6 bases from J, the gap between germline ends came to 9 bases. CDR3 amino acids: CASIRGDEKLFF. The DNA of the CDR3 is TGTGCCAGCATCCGGGGTGATGAAAAACTGTTTTTT.

There are a few counts of this clonotype. V is TRBV7-2 and J is TRBJ2-1; a possible D gene is TRBD1 (6 bases). Germline V gene data show CDR1 as SGHTA and CDR2 as FQGNSA. This CDR3 has 15 residues. The V end was cut by 3 bases, the J end by 7 bases, with 16 bases between. DNA for the CDR3: TGTGCCAGCAGCTTTGTGGGACAAATAATAAATGAGCAGTTCTTC. This sequence encodes CASSFVGQIINEQFF.

There are a few counts of this clonotype. The chain recombines TRBV5-1 with TRBJ2-2; D might be TRBD1 (6 bases). The germline gives CDR1 SGHRS, CDR2 YFSETQ. Deletions cut 6 bases from V and 4 bases from J, with 16 bases between. The CDR3 extends over 15 amino acids. CDR3 nucleotides: TGCGCCAGCAACCGATTGACAGGCGCCACCGGGGAGCTGTTTTTT. Residues: CASNRLTGATGELFF. Supplemented by reference TRBV5-1 and TRBJ2-2, the full variable domain reads KAGVTQTPRYLIKTRGQQVTLSCSPISGHRSVSWYQQTPGQGLQFLFEYFSETQRNKGNFPGRFSGRQFSNSRSEMNVSTLELGDSALYLCASNRLTGATGELFFGEGSRLTVL.

The chain uses TRBV2 and TRBJ2-7, with 8 bases lining up with TRBD2. Per the germline V gene, CDR1 is SNHLY and CDR2 is FYNNEI. The CDR3 length is 15 residues. The V and J ends lost 2 bases and 0 bases, in that order; junction bases with no gene match: 3. The CDR3 loop reads CASSELRGGSYEQYF. The CDR3, as DNA: TGTGCCAGCAGTGAACTTCGGGGGGGCTCCTACGAGCAGTACTTC.

This rearrangement joins TRBV27 to TRBJ2-1, with a possible D match to TRBD2 (6 bases). The V end lost 5 bases, the J end lost 2 bases, and 16 bases lay between the germline ends. This CDR3 comprises 16 residues. Germline lookup yields CDR1 MNHEY and CDR2 SMNVEV (reference sequence). Here the CDR3 reads CASSPEAGTPYNEQFF. The DNA for the CDR3 is TGTGCCAGCAGTCCCGAGGCGGGGACCCCCTACAATGAGCAGTTCTTC.

The sample holds many counts of this clonotype. J is TRBJ1-1 and V is TRBV6-2 or TRBV6-3, with D possibly TRBD1 on 5 matching bases. Trimming left V 0 bases short and J 11 bases short, with 10 bases between. Germline CDR1 MNHEY, CDR2 SVGEGT. The CDR3 loop spans 12 amino acids. CDR3 coding DNA: TGTGCCAGCAGTTACTCGACCGGGGACGCTTTCTTT. Amino acids: CASSYSTGDAFF.

This clonotype has at least ten counts. The chain joins TRBV7-2 to TRBJ2-2; 8 nucleotides align to TRBD1. V shed 7 bases and J 8 bases; nucleotides not matched to a gene: 9. Germline assignment: CDR1 SGHTA and CDR2 FQGNSA. The CDR3 loop spans 14 amino acids. CDR3 nucleotides: TGTGCCAGCACAGGGGGCCCCGTTCCGGGGGAGCTGTTTTTT. This encodes CASTGGPVPGELFF.

This clonotype was seen more than once but under ten times. The J gene is TRBJ1-2, the V gene TRBV4-3, with 10 bases identical to TRBD1. The CDR3 is 14 residues long. Germline-derived CDR1 and CDR2 are LGHNA and YSLEER. J gave up 4 bases and V 3 bases, and 2 bases lay outside the gene matches. CDR3 nucleotide sequence: TGCGCCAGCAGCCAGGGGACAGGGGCCTATGGCTACACCTTC. It encodes CASSQGTGAYGYTF.

This clonotype turned up a few times. This chain joins TRBV29-1 and TRBJ2-7; the match to TRBD1 covers 8 bases. Trimming at V came to 6 bases and at J to 0 bases, leaving 10 bases not matched to a gene. The length of the CDR3 is 15 residues. The germline gives CDR1 SQVTM, CDR2 ANQGSEA. CDR3 in amino acids: CSVGTGYSSSYEQYF. CDR3 DNA sequence: TGCAGCGTCGGGACAGGATACAGTAGCTCCTACGAGCAGTACTTC.